These 4 T cell receptor beta chains came from one sample sequenced in a study of cytomegalovirus exposure and HLA in healthy donors. The primer mix had 60 Vbeta and 13 Jbeta primers. The repertoire was sequenced with immunoSEQ multiplex PCR; TCRdb's copy has only in-frame clones and lacks some. The sample comprises about 170,000 clones, roughly 80% of which are singletons, and 0.77% rests with the top ten. Input material: PBMCs. These receptors originate from a woman between 18 and 29 years old in good health and CMV-seronegative.

This CDR3 is CASSSLGGAGVDTQYF. CDR3 DNA: TGTGCCAGCAGCTCCCTGGGGGGAGCGGGAGTGGATACGCAGTATTTT. The chain links TRBV27 to TRBJ2-3; 8 bases are a match to TRBD2. CDR1 and CDR2 (germline): MNHEY, SMNVEV (reference sequence). V trimming: 6 bases; J trimming: 6 bases; junction bases outside the gene matches: 14. CDR3 length equals 16 residues.

The chain joins TRBV6-1 to TRBJ1-1; 7 nucleotides line up with TRBD1. The CDR3 extends over 15 amino acids. CDR1 is MNHNS, CDR2 SASEGT, per germline. V lost 7 bases, J lost 6 bases, and 14 bases stayed unmatched. Written as DNA, the CDR3 is TGTGCCAGCACCATAAGACAGGGCGTCGTGGCTGAAGCTTTCTTT. This gives the protein CASTIRQGVVAEAFF.

CDR3 sequence reads: CASSKDRSTDTQYF. CDR3 coding DNA: TGTGCCAGCTCAAAGGACAGGAGCACAGATACGCAGTATTTT. J is TRBJ2-3 and V is TRBV18, with 7 nucleotides matching TRBD1. The CDR3 has 14 residues. J was trimmed by 0 bases and V by 5 bases; bases with no gene match: 2. Germline-derived CDR1 and CDR2 are KGHSH and LQKENI.

The chain links TRBV6-5 to TRBJ2-1; D call uncertain. Germline assignment: CDR1 MNHEY and CDR2 SVGAGI. This CDR3 is built from 11 residues. Trimming left V 0 bases short and J 10 bases short, with 4 bases between. This chain's CDR3 is CASSYSREQFF. The CDR3 DNA is TGTGCCAGCAGTTACTCCCGGGAGCAGTTCTTC.